This record covers a single T cell receptor beta chain. The table lists this clone with a count of one. Which antigen it targets is not known. The record has no base qualities; no much larger clone is one base away. At one collaborating source in Seattle, patients were enrolled during active infection and were followed longitudinally through the course of disease. Whole blood was collected in K2EDTA tubes by collaborating institutions according to the institutions' own protocols. For TCRbeta analysis, collaborators shipped samples in one of three forms: frozen whole blood, isolated PBMCs, or DNA extracted from either of those sample types. The sample originates from a study of blood T cell repertoires in COVID-19 (dated by TCRdb to 2020 to 2021). Background for the entire study: Collaborator samples came from the United States, Italy and Spain and covered acute and convalescent phases of COVID-19. The material from the prospective study consisted of cDNA or gDNA derived from T cells, B-cell-depleted T cells, or PBMCs. The dataset comprised deeply sampled blood TCRbeta repertoires from subjects exposed to, actively infected with, or recovered from COVID-19. The sample metadata nearly always contained a de-identified subject ID, COVID-19 status, age in years and sex. Samples came from the ongoing ImmuneRACE study (first 160 participants) plus 1,254 subjects from 6 global collaborators. HLA class I and class II types, where available, came from metadata supplied by the sample provider rather than from assay-based typing. The repertoires were released in a freely available public database intended as a resource for research on the immune response to SARS-CoV-2. On the study overall, not on this receptor specifically: Clinical and demographic metadata were provided uncurated, with the amount varying by source and participant.

V is pared back by 5 bases and J by 0 bases, with 14 bases lying between the germline termini. In the germline V gene (reference sequence), CDR1 corresponds to MNHEY and CDR2 to SMNVEV. The CDR3, from cysteine to phenylalanine, totals 17 residues. The retained sequence is limited to the CDR3, 51 bases, with the frame set at the first base. The immunoSEQ Assay, a bias-controlled multiplex PCR, was used to amplify TCRbeta CDR3 regions from genomic DNA. The published analysis was carried out like this. The number of nucleated cells in each sample was estimated by amplification of reference gene primers within the assay. To quantify the absolute abundance of each unique TCRbeta CDR3 rearrangement, sequence reads were collapsed and filtered. For each sample, productive Simpson clonality was calculated as the square root of Simpson's diversity index across productive rearrangements. TCRdb limited this immuneACCESS table to in-frame rearrangements with V and J called. A share of clones is missing; checked studies link under half to unresolved V genes, and the rest is unexplained. The V and J calls and clone size come from that table; D and trimming were worked out from the DNA. The sample table holds roughly 200,000 clones, of which more than 75% were seen once. The ten top clones hold almost 6% of the sample.

The sequenced sample was peripheral blood. The chain uses TRBV27 and TRBJ2-6, and perhaps TRBD1 as D gene, on 6 matching bases. The receptor was isolated from a woman in her thirties or forties with COVID-19, enrolled during active disease. The DNA sequence is TGTGCCAGCAGTCCCAGGGACATCTACTCTGGGGCCAACGTCCTGACTTTC. It encodes CASSPRDIYSGANVLTF.